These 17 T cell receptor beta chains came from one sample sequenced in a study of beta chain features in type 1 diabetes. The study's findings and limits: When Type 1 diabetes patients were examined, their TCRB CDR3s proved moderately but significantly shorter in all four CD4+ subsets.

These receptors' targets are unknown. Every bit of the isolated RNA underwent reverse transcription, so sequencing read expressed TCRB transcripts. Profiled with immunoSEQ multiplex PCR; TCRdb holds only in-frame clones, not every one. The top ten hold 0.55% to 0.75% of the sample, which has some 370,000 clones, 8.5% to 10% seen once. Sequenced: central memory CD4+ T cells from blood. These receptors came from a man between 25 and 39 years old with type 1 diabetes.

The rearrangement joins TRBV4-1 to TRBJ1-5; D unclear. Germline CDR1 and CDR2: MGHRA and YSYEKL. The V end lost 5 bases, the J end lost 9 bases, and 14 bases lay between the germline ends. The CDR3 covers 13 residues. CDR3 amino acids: CASSSIETGPQHF. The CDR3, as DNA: TGCGCCAGCAGCTCGATCGAGACGGGGCCCCAGCATTTT.

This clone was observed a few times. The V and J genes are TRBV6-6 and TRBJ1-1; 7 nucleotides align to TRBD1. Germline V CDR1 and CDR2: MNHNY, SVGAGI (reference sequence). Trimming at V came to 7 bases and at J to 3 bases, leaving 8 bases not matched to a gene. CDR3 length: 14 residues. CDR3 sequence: CASTRDRRDTEAFF. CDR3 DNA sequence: TGTGCCAGCACCCGGGACAGAAGGGACACTGAAGCTTTCTTT.

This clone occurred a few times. CDR3 amino acids: CASSPDRGQNIQYF. The CDR3, as DNA: TGTGCCAGCAGCCCAGACAGGGGGCAAAACATTCAGTACTTC. This chain connects TRBV5-4 to TRBJ2-4; the match to TRBD1 covers 10 bases. Germline values: CDR1 SGHNT, CDR2 YYREEE (reference sequence). CDR3 length: 14 residues. V gave up 4 bases and J gave up 5 bases; unmatched junction bases: 3.

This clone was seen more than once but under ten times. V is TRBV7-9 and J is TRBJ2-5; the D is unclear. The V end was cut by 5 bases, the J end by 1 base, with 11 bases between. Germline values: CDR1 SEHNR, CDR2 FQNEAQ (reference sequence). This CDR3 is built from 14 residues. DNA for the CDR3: TGTGCCAGCAGCCTACAGTGGGGCCAAGAGACCCAGTACTTC. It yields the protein CASSLQWGQETQYF.

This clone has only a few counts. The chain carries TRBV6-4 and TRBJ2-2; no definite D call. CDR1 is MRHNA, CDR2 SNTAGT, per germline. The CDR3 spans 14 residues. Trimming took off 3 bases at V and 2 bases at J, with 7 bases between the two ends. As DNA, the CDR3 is TGTGCCAGCAGTGAGATAGGTAACACCGGGGAGCTGTTTTTT. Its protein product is CASSEIGNTGELFF.

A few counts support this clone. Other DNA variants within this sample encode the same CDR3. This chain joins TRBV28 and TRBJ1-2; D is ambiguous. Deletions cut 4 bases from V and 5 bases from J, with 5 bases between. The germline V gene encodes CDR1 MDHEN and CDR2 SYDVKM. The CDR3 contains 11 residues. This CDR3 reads CASSSGYGYTF. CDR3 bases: TGTGCCAGCAGTTCGGGGTATGGCTACACCTTC.

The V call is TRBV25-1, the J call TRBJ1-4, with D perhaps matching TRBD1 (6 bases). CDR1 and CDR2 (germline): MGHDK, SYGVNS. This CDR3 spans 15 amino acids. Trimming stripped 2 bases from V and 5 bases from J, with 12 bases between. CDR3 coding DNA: TGTGCCAGCAGTGAAACAGGGAGCTTAAATGAAAAACTGTTTTTT. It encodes CASSETGSLNEKLFF.

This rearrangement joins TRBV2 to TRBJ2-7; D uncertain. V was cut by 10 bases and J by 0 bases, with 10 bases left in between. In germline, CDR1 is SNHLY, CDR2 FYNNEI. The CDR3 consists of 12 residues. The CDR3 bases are TGTGCCACCTGTGAGTACTCCTACGAGCAGTACTTC. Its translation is CATCEYSYEQYF.

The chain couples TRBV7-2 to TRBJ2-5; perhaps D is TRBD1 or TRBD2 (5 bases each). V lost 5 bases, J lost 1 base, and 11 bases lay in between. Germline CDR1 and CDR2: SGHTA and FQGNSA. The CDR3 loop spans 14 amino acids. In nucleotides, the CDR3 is TGTGCCAGCAGCCCTCGGGGCCCCCAAGAGACCCAGTACTTC. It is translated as CASSPRGPQETQYF.

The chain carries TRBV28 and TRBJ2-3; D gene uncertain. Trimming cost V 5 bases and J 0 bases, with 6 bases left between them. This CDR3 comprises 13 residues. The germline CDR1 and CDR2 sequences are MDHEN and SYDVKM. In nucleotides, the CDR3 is TGTGCCAGCAGTACGACTAGCACAGATACGCAGTATTTT. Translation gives CASSTTSTDTQYF.

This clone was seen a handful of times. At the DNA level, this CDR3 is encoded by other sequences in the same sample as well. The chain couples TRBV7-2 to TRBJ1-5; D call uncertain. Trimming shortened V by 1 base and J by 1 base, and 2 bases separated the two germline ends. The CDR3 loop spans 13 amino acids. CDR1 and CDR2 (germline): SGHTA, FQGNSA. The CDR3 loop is CASSLDSNQPQHF. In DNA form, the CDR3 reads TGTGCCAGCAGCTTAGACAGCAATCAGCCCCAGCATTTT.

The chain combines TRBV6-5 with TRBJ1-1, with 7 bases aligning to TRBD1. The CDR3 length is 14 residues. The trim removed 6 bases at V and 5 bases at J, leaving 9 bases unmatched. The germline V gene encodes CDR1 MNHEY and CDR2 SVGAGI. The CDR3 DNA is TGTGCCAGCAGCCCCCGACAGGGAGGGACTGAAGCTTTCTTT. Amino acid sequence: CASSPRQGGTEAFF.

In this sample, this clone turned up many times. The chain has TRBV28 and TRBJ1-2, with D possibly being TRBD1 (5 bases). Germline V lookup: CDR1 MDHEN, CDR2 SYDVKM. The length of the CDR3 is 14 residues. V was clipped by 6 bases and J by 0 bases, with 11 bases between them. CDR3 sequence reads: CASRTGGANYGYTF. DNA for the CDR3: TGTGCCAGCAGGACGGGGGGAGCTAACTATGGCTACACCTTC.

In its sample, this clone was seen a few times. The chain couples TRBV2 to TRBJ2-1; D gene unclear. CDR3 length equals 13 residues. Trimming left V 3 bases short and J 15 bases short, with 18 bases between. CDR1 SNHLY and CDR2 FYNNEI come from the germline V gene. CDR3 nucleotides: TGTGCCAGCAGTGAGAACGTTGGCCGGGTGGCGTTCTTC. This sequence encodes CASSENVGRVAFF.

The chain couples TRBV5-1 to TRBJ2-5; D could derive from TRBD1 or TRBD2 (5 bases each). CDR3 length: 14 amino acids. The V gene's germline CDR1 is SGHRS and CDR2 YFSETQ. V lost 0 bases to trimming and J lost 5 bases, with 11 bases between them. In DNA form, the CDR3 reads TGCGCCAGCAGCTTGGTGACAGAGGGGGAGACCCAGTACTTC. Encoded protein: CASSLVTEGETQYF. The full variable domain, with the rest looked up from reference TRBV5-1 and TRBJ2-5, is KAGVTQTPRYLIKTRGQQVTLSCSPISGHRSVSWYQQTPGQGLQFLFEYFSETQRNKGNFPGRFSGRQFSNSRSEMNVSTLELGDSALYLCASSLVTEGETQYFGPGTRLLVL.

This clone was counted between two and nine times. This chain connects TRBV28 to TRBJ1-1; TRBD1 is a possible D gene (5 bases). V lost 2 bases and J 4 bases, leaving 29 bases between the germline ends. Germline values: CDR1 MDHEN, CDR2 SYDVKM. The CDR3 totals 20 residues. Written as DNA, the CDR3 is TGTGCCAGCAGTTTAAGTGAGCGCCAGGGTCGGAATCGGTTGACCACTGAAGCTTTCTTT. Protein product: CASSLSERQGRNRLTTEAFF.

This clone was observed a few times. The CDR3 sequence: CASSPRRGNNEQFF. In DNA, the CDR3 is TGCGCCAGCAGCCCCCGGCGAGGAAACAATGAGCAGTTCTTC. The genes are TRBV4-1 and TRBJ2-1; D remains unclear. Trimming stripped 4 bases from V and 5 bases from J, with 12 bases between. Germline V gene data show CDR1 as MGHRA and CDR2 as YSYEKL. CDR3 length equals 14 residues.